This T cell receptor beta chain was retrieved from a study of control samples from healthy donors and cancer patients. The assay was immunoSEQ multiplex PCR, and TCRdb's table has in-frame clones only and misses some. The sample has approximately 97,000 clones, roughly 88% seen once. Germline V lookup: CDR1 MDHEN, CDR2 SYDVKM. Trimming took off 3 bases at V and 5 bases at J, with 14 bases between the two ends. This CDR3 comprises 14 residues. This clonotype was sampled from a man aged 30 to 45 in good health. The J gene is TRBJ2-7, the V gene TRBV28; perhaps TRBD1 as D (7 bases). Sequences were obtained from blood. CDR3 DNA sequence: TGTGCCAGCAGTTTTTCAGGGGGAGGAGACGAGCAGTACTTC. Translating gives CASSFSGGGDEQYF.